The clone carrying this T cell receptor (beta chain) was detected a few times. This CDR3 has 13 residues. From germline, CDR1 is DFQATT and CDR2 SNEGSKA (reference sequence). Between the trimmed V and J ends, which lost 3 bases and 5 bases, there was a span of 11 bases. Patients had received no treatment of any kind before thyroid surgery. The sample is drawn from a study of metastatic and nonmetastatic thyroid tumors. Authors' data handling: A papillary thyroid cancer distant-metastasis classifier was built from CDR3 differences across clinicopathological groups. TCRdb re-called the PCR reads via MiXCR. These V and J calls rely on TCRdb rather than the paper's analysis. The sample yields fewer than 20,000 clones, under 30% seen once.

The sample consisted of tumor tissue. The chain uses TRBV20-1 and TRBJ1-5; D is uncertain. The clonotype was recovered from a male donor with papillary thyroid cancer or a benign thyroid nodule (not recorded which). Some clones in this sample may be carry-over from other donors' samples. In DNA form, the CDR3 reads TGCAGTGCTAGCCCCAGTGGCCATCAGCCCCAGCATTTT. As protein: CSASPSGHQPQHF.